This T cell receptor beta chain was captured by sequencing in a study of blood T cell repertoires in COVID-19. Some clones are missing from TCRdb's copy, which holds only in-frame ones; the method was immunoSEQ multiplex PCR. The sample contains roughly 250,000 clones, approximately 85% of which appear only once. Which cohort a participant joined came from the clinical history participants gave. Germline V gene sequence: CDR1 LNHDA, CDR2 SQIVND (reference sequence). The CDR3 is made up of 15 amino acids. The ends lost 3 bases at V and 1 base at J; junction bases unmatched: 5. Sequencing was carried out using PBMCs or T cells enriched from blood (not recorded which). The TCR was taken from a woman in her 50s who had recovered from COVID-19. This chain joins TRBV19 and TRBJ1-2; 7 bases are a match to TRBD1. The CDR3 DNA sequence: TGTGCCAGTAGTATTTTCGGGACAGATAACTATGGCTACACCTTC. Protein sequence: CASSIFGTDNYGYTF.